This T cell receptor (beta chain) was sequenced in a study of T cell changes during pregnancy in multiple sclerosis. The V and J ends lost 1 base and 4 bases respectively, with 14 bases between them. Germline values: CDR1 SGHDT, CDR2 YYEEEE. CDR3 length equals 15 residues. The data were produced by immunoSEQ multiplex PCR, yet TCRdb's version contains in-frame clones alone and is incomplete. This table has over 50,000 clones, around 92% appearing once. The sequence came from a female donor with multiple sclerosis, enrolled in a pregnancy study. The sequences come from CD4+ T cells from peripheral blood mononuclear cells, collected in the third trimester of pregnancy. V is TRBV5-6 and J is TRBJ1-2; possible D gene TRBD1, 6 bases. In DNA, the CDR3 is TGTGCCAGCAGCTTGTCAAACAGGGCTGGCTATGGCTACACCTTC. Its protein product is CASSLSNRAGYGYTF.